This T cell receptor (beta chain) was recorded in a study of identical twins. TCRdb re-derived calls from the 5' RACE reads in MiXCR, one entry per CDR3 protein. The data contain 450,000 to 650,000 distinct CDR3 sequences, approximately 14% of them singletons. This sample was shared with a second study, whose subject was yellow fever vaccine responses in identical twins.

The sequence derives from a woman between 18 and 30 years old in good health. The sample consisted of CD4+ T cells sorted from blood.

CDR3 bases: TGTGCCAGCAGTTTTTTCAGGGCGGCAATGAACACTGAAGCTTTCTTT. Its protein is CASSFFRAAMNTEAFF. This chain joins TRBV12-3 or TRBV12-4 and TRBJ1-1, with D maybe TRBD1 (5 bases). CDR3 length: 16 amino acids. Trimming removed 3 bases from V and 0 bases from J, with 14 bases in between.